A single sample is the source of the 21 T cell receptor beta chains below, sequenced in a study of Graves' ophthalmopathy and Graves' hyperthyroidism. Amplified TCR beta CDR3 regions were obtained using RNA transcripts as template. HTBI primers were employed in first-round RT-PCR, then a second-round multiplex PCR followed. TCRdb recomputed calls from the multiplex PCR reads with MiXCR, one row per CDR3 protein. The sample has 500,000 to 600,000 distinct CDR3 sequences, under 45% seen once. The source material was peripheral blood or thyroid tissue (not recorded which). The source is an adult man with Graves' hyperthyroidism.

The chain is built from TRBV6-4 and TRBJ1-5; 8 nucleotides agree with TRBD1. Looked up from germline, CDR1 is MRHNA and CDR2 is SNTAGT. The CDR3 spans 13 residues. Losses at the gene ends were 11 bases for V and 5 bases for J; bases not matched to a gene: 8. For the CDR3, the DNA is TGTGCCGGAGGACAGGGATGGGATCAGCCCCAGCATTTT. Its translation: CAGGQGWDQPQHF.

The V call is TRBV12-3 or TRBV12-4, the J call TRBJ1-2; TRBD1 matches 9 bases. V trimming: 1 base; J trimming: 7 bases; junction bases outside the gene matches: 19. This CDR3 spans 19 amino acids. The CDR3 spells CASSLGGEDRGGVVRGYTF. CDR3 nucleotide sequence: TGTGCCAGCAGTTTAGGGGGAGAGGACAGGGGCGGCGTGGTGCGTGGCTACACCTTC.

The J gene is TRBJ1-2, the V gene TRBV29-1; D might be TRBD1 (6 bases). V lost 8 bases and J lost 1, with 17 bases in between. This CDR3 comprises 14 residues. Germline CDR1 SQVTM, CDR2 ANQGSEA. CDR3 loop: CSLLGGQINYGYTF. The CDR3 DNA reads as TGCAGCTTACTGGGCGGACAGATTAACTATGGCTACACCTTC.

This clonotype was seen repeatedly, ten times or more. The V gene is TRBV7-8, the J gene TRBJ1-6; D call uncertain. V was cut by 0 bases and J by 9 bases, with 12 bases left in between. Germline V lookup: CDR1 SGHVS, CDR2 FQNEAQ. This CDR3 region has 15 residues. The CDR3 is CASSLALGWGSPLHF. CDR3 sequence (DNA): TGTGCCAGCAGCTTAGCGCTGGGATGGGGTTCACCCCTCCACTTT.

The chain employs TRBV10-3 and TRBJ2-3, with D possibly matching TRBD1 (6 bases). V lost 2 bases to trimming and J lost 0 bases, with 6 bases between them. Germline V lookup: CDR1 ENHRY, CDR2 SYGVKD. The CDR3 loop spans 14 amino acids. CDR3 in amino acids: CAISEDRSTDTQYF. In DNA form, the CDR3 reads TGTGCCATCAGTGAGGACAGGAGCACAGATACGCAGTATTTT.

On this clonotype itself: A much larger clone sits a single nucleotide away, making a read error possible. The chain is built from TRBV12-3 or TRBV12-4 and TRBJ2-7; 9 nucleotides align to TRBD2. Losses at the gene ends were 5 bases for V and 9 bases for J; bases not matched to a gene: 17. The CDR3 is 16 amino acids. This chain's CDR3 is CASSPLSGRNFHGQYF. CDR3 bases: TGTGCCAGCAGTCCCCTTAGCGGGAGAAATTTCCACGGGCAGTACTTC.

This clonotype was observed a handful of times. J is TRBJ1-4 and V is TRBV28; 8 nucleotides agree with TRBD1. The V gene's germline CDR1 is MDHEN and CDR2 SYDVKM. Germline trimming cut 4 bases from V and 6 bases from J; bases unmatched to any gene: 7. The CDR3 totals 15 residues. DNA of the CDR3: TGTGCCAGCAGTTCGGACAGGGTAGTCCATGAAAAACTGTTTTTT. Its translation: CASSSDRVVHEKLFF.

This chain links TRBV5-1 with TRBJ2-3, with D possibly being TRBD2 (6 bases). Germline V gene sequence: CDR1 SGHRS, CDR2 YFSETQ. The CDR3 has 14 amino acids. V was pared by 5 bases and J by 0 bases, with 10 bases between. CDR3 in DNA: TGCGCCAGCAGTCGCGGGAAAAGCACAGATACGCAGTATTTT. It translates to CASSRGKSTDTQYF.

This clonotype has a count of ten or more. The CDR3 DNA is TGCAGTGCTGTTGACAGCGCGTATAATTCACCCCTCCACTTT. It encodes CSAVDSAYNSPLHF. V usage is TRBV20-1 and J usage is TRBJ1-6; D may be TRBD1 (5 bases). CDR3 length: 14 residues. V was clipped by 5 bases and J by 4 bases, with 12 bases between them. CDR1 and CDR2 (germline): DFQATT, SNEGSKA (reference sequence).

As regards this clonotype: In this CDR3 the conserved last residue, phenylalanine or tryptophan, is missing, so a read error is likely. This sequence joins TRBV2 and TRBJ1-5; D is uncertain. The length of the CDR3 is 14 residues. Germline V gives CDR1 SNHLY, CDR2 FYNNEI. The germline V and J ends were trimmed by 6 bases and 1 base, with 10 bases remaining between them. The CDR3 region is CASSAGWSNQPQHI. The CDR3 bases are TGTGCCAGCAGCGCCGGATGGAGCAATCAGCCCCAGCATATT.

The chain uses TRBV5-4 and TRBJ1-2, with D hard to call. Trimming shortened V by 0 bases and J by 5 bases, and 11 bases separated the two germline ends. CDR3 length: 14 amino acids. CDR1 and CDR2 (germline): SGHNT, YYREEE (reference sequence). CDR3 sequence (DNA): TGTGCCAGCAGCTTGGGTCAGAACCCTTATGGCTACACCTTC. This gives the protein CASSLGQNPYGYTF.

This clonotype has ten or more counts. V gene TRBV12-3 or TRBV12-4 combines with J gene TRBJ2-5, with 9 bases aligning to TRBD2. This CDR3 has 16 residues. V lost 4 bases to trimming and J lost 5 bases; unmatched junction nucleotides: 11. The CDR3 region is CASSSGGGAAEETQYF. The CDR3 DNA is TGTGCCAGCAGTTCGGGCGGGGGGGCCGCGGAGGAGACCCAGTACTTC.

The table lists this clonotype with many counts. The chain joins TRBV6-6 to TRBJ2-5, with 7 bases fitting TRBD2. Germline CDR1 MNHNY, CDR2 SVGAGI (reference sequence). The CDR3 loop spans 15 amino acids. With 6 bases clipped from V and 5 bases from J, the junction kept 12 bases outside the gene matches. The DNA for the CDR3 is TGTGCCAGCAGCTCCGGGACTACTTCCTGGGAGACCCAGTACTTC. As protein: CASSSGTTSWETQYF.

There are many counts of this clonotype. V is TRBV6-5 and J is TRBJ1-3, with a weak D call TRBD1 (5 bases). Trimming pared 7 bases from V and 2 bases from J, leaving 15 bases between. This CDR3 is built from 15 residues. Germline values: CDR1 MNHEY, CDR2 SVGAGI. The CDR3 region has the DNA TGTGCCAGCAAAAACGGGGGTCTGACTGGAAACACCATATATTTT. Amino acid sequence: CASKNGGLTGNTIYF.

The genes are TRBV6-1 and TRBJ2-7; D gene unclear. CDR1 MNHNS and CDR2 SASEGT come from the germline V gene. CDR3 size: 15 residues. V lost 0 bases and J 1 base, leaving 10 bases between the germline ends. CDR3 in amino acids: CASSEAADISYEQYF. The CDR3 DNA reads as TGTGCCAGCAGTGAAGCGGCAGATATTTCCTACGAGCAGTACTTC.

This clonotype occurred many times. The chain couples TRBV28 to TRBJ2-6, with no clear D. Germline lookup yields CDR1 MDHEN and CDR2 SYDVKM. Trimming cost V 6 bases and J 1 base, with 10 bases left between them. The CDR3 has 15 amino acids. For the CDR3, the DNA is TGTGCCAGCAGCTTGTCGGGTTCTGGGGCCAACGTCCTGACTTTC. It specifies CASSLSGSGANVLTF.

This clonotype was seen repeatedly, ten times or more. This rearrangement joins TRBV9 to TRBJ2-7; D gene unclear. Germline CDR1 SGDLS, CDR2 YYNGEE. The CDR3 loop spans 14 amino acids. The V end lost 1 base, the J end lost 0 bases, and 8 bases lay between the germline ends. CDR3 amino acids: CASSVTGSSYEQYF. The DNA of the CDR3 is TGTGCCAGCAGCGTAACGGGTTCCTCCTACGAGCAGTACTTC.

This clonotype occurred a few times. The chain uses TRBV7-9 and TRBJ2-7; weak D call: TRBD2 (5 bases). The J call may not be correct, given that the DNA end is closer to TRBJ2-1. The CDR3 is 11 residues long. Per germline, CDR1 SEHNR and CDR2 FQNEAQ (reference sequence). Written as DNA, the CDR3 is TGTGCCAGCAGCTTCCGGGGTGAGCAGTTCTTC. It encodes CASSFRGEQFF.

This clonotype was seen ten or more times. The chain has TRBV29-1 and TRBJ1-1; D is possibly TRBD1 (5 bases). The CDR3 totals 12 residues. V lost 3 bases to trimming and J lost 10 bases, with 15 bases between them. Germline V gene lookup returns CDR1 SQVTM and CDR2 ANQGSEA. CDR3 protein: CSVDEDTSGAFF. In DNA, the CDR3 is TGCAGCGTTGACGAGGACACCAGTGGAGCTTTCTTT. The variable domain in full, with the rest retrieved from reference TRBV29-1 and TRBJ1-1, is SAVISQKPSRDICQRGTSLTIQCQVDSQVTMMFWYRQQPGQSLTLIATANQGSEATYESGFVIDKFPISRPNLTFSTLTVSNMSPEDSSIYLCSVDEDTSGAFFGQGTRLTVV.

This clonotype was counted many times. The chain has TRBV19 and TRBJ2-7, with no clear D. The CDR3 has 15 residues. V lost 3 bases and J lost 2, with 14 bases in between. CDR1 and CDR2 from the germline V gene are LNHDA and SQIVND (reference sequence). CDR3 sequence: CASSMRGASAYEQYF. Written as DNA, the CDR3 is TGTGCCAGTAGTATGCGCGGAGCATCGGCCTACGAGCAGTACTTC.

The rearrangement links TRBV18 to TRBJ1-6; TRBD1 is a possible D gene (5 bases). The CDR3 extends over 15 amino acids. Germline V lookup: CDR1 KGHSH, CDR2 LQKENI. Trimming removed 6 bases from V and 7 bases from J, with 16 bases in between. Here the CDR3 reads CASSRSAGWNSPLHF. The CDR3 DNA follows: TGTGCCAGCTCGCGATCCGCAGGGTGGAATTCACCCCTCCACTTT.